The T cell receptor beta chain under discussion was sequenced for a study of beta chain features in type 1 diabetes. The CDR3 length is 12 residues. V was clipped by 2 bases and J by 7 bases, with 8 bases between them. Per the germline V gene, CDR1 is SGHAT and CDR2 is FQNNGV. Reverse transcription of all isolated RNA meant that expressed TCRB transcripts were sequenced. Measured with immunoSEQ multiplex PCR; TCRdb has only the in-frame clones, and not every one. This table has hundreds of thousands of clones, 12% to 15% appearing once. This clone was seen a handful of times. Central memory, naive, regulatory and stem cell-like memory CD4+ cells were sorted by CD45RO/CCR7/CD25/CD127/CD95/CD27. Purity of each sorted population was above 95%.

The sequence was collected from a man under 40 in good health. The chain combines TRBV11-2 with TRBJ1-1; D is uncertain. The sequenced sample was central memory CD4+ T cells from blood. CDR3 DNA sequence: TGTGCCAGCAGCTTATACAGAAGTGAAGCTTTCTTT. Translated: CASSLYRSEAFF.